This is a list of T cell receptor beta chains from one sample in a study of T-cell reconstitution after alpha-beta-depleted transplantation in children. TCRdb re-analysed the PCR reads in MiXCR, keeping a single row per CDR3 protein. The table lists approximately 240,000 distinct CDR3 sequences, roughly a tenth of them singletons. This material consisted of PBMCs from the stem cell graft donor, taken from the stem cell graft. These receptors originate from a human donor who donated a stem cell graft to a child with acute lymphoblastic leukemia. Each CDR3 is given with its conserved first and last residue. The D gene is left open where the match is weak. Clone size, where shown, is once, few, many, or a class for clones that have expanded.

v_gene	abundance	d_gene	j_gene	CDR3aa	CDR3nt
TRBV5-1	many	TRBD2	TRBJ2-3	CASGPLSGGPGDTQYF	TGCGCCAGCGGCCCCCTTAGCGGGGGGCCGGGGGATACGCAGTATTTT
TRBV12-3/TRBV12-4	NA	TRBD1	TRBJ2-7	CASSFKGTDYEQYF	TGTGCCAGCAGTTTTAAGGGGACAGACTACGAGCAGTACTTC
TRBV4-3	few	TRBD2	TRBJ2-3	CASSHTSARGGADTQYF	TGCGCCAGCAGCCATACATCCGCCCGGGGGGGCGCAGATACGCAGTATTTT
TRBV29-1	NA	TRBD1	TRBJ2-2	CSTRDRGTTGELFF	TGCAGCACACGGGACAGGGGGACCACCGGGGAGCTGTTTTTT
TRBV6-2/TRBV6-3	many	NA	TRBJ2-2	CASIGLNTGELFF	TGTGCCAGCATAGGGCTAAACACCGGGGAGCTGTTTTTT
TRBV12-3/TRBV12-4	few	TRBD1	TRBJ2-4	CASSRAGTGGIQYF	TGTGCCAGCAGTCGCGCTGGGACAGGGGGCATTCAGTACTTC
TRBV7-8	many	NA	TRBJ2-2	CASSSYGQSNTGELFF	TGTGCCAGCAGCTCTTATGGACAGTCGAACACCGGGGAGCTGTTTTTT
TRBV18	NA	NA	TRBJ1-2	CASSPAQNYGYTF	TGTGCCAGCTCACCCGCCCAGAACTATGGCTACACCTTC
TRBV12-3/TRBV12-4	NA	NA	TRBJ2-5	CASSPPIGGEETQYF	TGTGCCAGCAGTCCCCCCATTGGAGGGGAAGAGACCCAGTACTTC
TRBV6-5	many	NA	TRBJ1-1	CASRPEAGGLGTEAFF	TGTGCCAGCAGGCCCGAGGCCGGGGGTCTTGGTACTGAAGCTTTCTTT
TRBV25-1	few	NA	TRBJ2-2	CASSYNREPNTGELFF	TGTGCCAGCAGTTACAACAGGGAGCCGAACACCGGGGAGCTGTTTTTT
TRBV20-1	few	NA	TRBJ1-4	CSAPSDPGEKLFF	TGCAGTGCTCCCAGCGACCCTGGAGAAAAACTGTTTTTT
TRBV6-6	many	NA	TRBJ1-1	CASSTWLDTEAFF	TGTGCCAGCAGTACTTGGCTGGACACTGAAGCTTTCTTT
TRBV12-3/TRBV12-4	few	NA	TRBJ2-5	CASSLNAGRGETQYF	TGTGCCAGCAGTTTAAACGCGGGGAGGGGGGAGACCCAGTACTTC
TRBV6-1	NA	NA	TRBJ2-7	CASSPSGQGWNEQYF	TGTGCCAGCAGCCCTAGCGGACAGGGATGGAACGAGCAGTACTTC
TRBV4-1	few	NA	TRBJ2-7	CASSQVPRDHEQYF	TGCGCCAGCAGCCAAGTCCCCAGGGACCACGAGCAGTACTTC
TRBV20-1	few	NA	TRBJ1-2	CSASRQTDYGYTF	TGCAGTGCTAGCCGACAGACAGACTATGGCTACACCTTC
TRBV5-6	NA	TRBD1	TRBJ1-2	CASSTATGGNYGYTF	TGTGCCAGCAGCACTGCGACAGGGGGAAACTATGGCTACACCTTC
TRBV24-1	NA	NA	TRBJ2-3	CATGGADTDTQYF	TGTGCCACCGGGGGGGCGGACACAGATACGCAGTATTTT
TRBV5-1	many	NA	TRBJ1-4	CASSLAGMNEKLFF	TGCGCCAGCAGCTTGGCCGGGATGAATGAAAAACTGTTTTTT
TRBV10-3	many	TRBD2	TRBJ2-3	CAATPRGLAGFTDTQYF	TGTGCCGCGACCCCACGGGGACTAGCGGGTTTCACAGATACGCAGTATTTT
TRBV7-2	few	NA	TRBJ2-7	CASSDDGYEQYF	TGTGCCAGCAGCGACGACGGCTACGAGCAGTACTTC
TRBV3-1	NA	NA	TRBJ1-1	CASSQEWGLDTEAFF	TGTGCCAGCAGCCAAGAATGGGGGCTGGACACTGAAGCTTTCTTT
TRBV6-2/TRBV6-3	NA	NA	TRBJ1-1	CASSYGFRGTEAFF	TGTGCCAGCAGTTACGGGTTTCGGGGCACTGAAGCTTTCTTT
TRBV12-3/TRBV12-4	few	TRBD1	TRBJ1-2	CASDRDGYTF	TGTGCCAGCGACAGGGACGGCTACACCTTC
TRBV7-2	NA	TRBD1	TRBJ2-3	CASSLNRGPSTDTQYF	TGTGCCAGCAGCTTAAACAGGGGGCCTAGCACAGATACGCAGTATTTT
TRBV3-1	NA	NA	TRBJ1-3	CASSQDVRRISGNTIYF	TGTGCCAGCAGCCAAGATGTGCGCCGGATCTCTGGAAACACCATATATTTT
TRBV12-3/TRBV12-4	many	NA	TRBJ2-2	CASRLTGELFF	TGTGCCAGCAGGCTCACCGGGGAGCTGTTTTTT
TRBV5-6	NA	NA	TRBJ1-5	CASSEAQAERPQHF	TGTGCCAGCAGCGAAGCACAGGCCGAACGGCCCCAGCATTTT
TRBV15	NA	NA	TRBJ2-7	CATSRDRGSGSSYEQYF	TGTGCCACCAGCAGAGATCGGGGTTCAGGGAGCTCCTACGAGCAGTACTTC
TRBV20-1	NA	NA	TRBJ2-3	CSATSLGRDTQYF	TGCAGTGCTACGAGTCTAGGGAGAGATACGCAGTATTTT
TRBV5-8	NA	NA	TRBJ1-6	CASLTTGNSPLHF	TGTGCCAGCTTAACTACAGGGAATTCACCCCTCCACTTT
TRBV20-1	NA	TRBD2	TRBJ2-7	CSARLAGRYEQYF	TGCAGTGCTAGACTAGCGGGAAGGTACGAGCAGTACTTC
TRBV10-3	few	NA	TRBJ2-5	CAIRETGSEETQYF	TGTGCCATCAGGGAAACAGGGAGCGAAGAGACCCAGTACTTC
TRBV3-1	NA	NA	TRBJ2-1	CASSQGGHPPQAFF	TGTGCCAGCAGCCAAGGGGGCCACCCTCCCCAGGCGTTCTTC